The entry below gives a single T cell receptor (beta chain) sequence along with its context. Its antigen remains unidentified. This entry is derived from a study of a mutant IDH1 vaccine in newly diagnosed glioma. Study-wide context: At week 47 came visit V13, while visit V12 had come at week 35. The study, taken as a whole, reports: Whatever changes occurred in top peripheral T cell clonotypes seemed unrelated to pseudoprogression.

Sequencing was performed with immunoSEQ multiplex PCR; in TCRdb, only in-frame clones are kept and a portion is missing. This table has over 30,000 clones, just under 90% appearing once. Described time point: week 47, end of study. Topical imiquimod accompanied each vaccine dose, which consisted of 300 ug of mutant IDH1 20-mer peptide. The CDR3 loop spans 14 amino acids. Per the germline V gene, CDR1 is LGHNT and CDR2 is FRNRAP. V was trimmed by 1 base and J by 1 base, leaving 7 bases between them. The receptor comes from a woman younger than 45 with glioma. The rearrangement links TRBV12-5 to TRBJ1-1; D uncertain. Sequences were derived from PBMCs, sampled from a glioma patient whose treatment included an IDH1 peptide vaccine. The CDR3 DNA follows: TGTGCTAGTGGTTTGGGTGGGAGGAACACTGAAGCTTTCTTT. Its translation is CASGLGGRNTEAFF.